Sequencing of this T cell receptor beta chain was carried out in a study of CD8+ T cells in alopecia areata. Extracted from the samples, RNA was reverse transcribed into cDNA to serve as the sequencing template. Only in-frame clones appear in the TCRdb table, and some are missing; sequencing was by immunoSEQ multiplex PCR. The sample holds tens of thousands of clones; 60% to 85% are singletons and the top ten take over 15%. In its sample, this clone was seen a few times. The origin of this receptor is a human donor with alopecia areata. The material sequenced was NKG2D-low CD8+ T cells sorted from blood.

The CDR3 DNA is TGTGCCAGCAGCTTAACCACGACAGGGGGCAAGTACGAGCAGTACTTC. Its protein is CASSLTTTGGKYEQYF. The chain employs TRBV7-9 and TRBJ2-7, with 10 positions matching TRBD1. This CDR3 comprises 16 residues. The V and J ends lost 2 bases and 4 bases, in that order; junction bases with no gene match: 8. Germline-derived CDR1 and CDR2 are SEHNR and FQNEAQ (reference sequence).